The sample holds one count of the clone carrying this TCR beta chain. The junction shows a germline mismatch at one end, possibly a read error. The CDR3 loop spans 15 amino acids. The germline V gene encodes CDR1 SGHTA and CDR2 FQGNSA. These data are taken from a study of blood T cells in healthy people across ages. PCR was performed a second time for about 7 to 12 cycles using a sample-barcoded 5' primer and a J-beta primer mix. TCRdb re-analysed the 5' RACE reads in MiXCR, keeping a single row per CDR3 protein. In the table there are more than 700,000 distinct CDR3 sequences, 35% to 50% of which are singletons.

This TCR was sampled from a man at least 80 years old in good health. The chain combines TRBV7-2 with TRBJ2-1; the match to TRBD1 covers 9 bases. Material for sequencing was blood. CDR3 DNA: TGTGCCAGCAGCTTAGTCGGGACAGGGAACAATGCGCAGTTCTTC. This encodes CASSLVGTGNNAQFF.